This section outlines one T cell receptor (beta chain) sequence together with its context. This clonotype has only a few counts. The target of this receptor is not known. Nothing much larger sits one base from this clone, and base qualities are not available. Library creation used 5' RACE. This sample was sequenced with an Illumina HiSeq 2000. Template switching introduced a universal primer binding site; the final cDNA contained a unique molecular identifier, enabling accurate counting of TCR cDNA molecules. First-strand cDNA for TCR alpha and beta chains was synthesized from specific primers in the conserved constant-segment region. To control for contamination, every cDNA library carried two barcodes: a SMART-Mk sample barcode plus Illumina barcodes. TruSeq adapter sequences along with Illumina sample barcodes were introduced in two successive PCR steps. TCR alpha and beta cDNA libraries were sequenced on the Illumina HiSeq platform with custom primers. In the authors' own workflow: Unique molecular identifiers were extracted from raw reads with MiGEC, and CDR3 positions were determined with MiXCR. Recombination models were inferred per individual with the repgenHMM and IGoR tools using an EM algorithm. Shared clonotype analysis was performed with the tcR package in R, normalizing sharing by the product of cloneset sizes. To study raw recombination free of thymic and clonal selection effects, out-of-frame nonproductive sequences were analyzed. The raw public reads went through TCRdb reprocessing: fastp at Q25, MiXCR clone calling, in-frame beta chains kept. Each entry merges the rows of one CDR3 protein and shows their most common DNA and genes. The V and J calls come from TCRdb's annotation, not from the publication. The sample records roughly 700,000 distinct CDR3 sequences, approximately 9% of which are singletons. In total, the top ten clones hold approximately 0.94% of the sample.

The source of the sample is a study of identical twins (dated by TCRdb to between 2015 and 2016). For the study in its entirety: TCR alpha and beta repertoires from monozygotic twins, unrelated adults of various ages and cord blood were deep-sequenced to test whether fetal clonotypes persist. Replicate twin experiments were performed at different times using different library preparation protocols to rule out contamination.

The research as a whole found: Compared with coincidental sharing between unrelated individuals, out-of-frame TCR alpha sequences shared between twins showed an excess of sequences with low generation probability. Invariant T cells such as MAIT and iNKT could partly confound zero-insertion analyses, although diverse VJ usage argued against such confounding for most clonotypes. Fewer insertions were carried by abundant cord blood beta clonotypes; a weaker similar trend was observed in young adult naive repertoires, while no such trend was observed in memory repertoires. In monozygotic twins, out-of-frame TCR alpha sharing was systematically underestimated by recombination models, although the models agreed with sharing between unrelated individuals. Because the same donors could not be followed over many years, the conclusions depended on cross-sectional statistical analysis. Excess twin sharing in beta out-of-frame sequences was weaker because fewer shared sequences lowered the signal-to-noise ratio.

Every donor was a healthy Caucasian. The twin cohort consisted of three pairs of female monozygotic twins, all aged 18 to 29 years. RNA for TCR libraries was isolated from peripheral blood mononuclear cells. Another study also made use of these data, one on yellow fever vaccine responses in identical twins. As noted in the second study: The T cell response to vaccination in identical twins was reported by the authors to appear partly convergent and partly personalized. Focusing on identical twins, the study followed the T cell clones that responded to the vaccine, and did so with precision.

This sequence originates from a woman in her late teens or twenties in good health. Input material: PBMCs.

The CDR3 is CSAFDRLMVNTGELFF. The DNA sequence is TGCAGTGCTTTCGACCGCTTAATGGTGAACACCGGGGAGCTGTTTTTT. The sequence links TRBV20-1 to TRBJ2-2, with the D segment identity uncertain. The CDR3 contains 16 residues, cysteine and phenylalanine counted. CDR3 DNA only is kept here, 48 bases in frame from base 1. The germline ends are 17 bases apart after V is trimmed by 5 bases and J by 1 base. CDR1 and CDR2 are read off the germline V gene (reference sequence) as DFQATT and SNEGSKA.